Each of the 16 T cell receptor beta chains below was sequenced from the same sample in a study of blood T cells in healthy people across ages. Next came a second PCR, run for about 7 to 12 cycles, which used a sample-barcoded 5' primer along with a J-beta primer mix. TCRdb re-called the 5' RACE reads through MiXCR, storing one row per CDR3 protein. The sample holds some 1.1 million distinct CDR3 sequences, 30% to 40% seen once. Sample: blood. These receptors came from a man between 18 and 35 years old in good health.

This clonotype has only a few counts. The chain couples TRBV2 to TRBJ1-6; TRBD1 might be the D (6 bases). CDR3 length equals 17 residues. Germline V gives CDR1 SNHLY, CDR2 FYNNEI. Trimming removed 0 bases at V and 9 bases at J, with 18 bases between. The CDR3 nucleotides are TGTGCCAGCAGTGAAGCCTACACGGACAGATTGGGTTCACCCCTCCACTTT. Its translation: CASSEAYTDRLGSPLHF. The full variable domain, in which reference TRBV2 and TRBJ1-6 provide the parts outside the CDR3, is EPEVTQTPSHQVTQMGQEVILRCVPISNHLYFYWYRQILGQKVEFLVSFYNNEISEKSEIFDDQFSVERPDGSNFTLKIRSTKLEDSAMYFCASSEAYTDRLGSPLHFGNGTRLTVT.

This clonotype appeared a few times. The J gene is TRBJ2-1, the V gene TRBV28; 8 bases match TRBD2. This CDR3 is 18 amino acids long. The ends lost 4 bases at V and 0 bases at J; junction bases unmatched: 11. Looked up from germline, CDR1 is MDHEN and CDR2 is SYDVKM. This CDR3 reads CASSYPTGGDSSYNEQFF. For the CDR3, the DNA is TGTGCCAGCAGTTACCCCACCGGGGGGGATAGCTCCTACAATGAGCAGTTCTTC.

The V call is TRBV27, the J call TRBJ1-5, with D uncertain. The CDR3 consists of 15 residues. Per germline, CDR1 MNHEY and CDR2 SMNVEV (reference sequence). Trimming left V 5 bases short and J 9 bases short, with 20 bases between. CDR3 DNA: TGTGCCAGCAGTCCCCGGGCTCCCAAGATATCGCCCCAGCATTTT. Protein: CASSPRAPKISPQHF.

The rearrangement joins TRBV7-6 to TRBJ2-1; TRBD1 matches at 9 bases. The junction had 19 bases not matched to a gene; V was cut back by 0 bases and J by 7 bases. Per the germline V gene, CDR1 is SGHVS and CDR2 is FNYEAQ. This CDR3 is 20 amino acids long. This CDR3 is CASSLARTNTGGGGANEQFF. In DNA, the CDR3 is TGTGCCAGCAGCTTAGCGAGGACTAACACAGGGGGCGGGGGAGCAAATGAGCAGTTCTTC.

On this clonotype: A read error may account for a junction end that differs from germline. The CDR3 DNA reads TGTGCCATCATAATGTCAGATAGCTCCTATAGTTCACCCCTCCACTTT. Amino acids: CAIIMSDSSYSSPLHF. The chain joins TRBV10-3 to TRBJ1-6; D not resolved. Germline lookup yields CDR1 ENHRY and CDR2 SYGVKD. This CDR3 spans 16 amino acids.

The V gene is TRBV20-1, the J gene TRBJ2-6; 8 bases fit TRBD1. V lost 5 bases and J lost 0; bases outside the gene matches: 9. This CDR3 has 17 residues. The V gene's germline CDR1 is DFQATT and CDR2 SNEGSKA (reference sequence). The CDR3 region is CSAYGQGSPSGANVLTF. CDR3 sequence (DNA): TGCAGTGCTTACGGACAGGGATCCCCCTCTGGGGCCAACGTCCTGACTTTC.

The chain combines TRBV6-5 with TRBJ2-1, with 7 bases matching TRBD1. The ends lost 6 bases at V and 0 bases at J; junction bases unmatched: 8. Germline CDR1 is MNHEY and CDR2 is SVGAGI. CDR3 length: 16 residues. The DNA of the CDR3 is TGTGCCAGCAGCTCCCTAGGGACAGTCTCCTACAATGAGCAGTTCTTC. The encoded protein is CASSSLGTVSYNEQFF.

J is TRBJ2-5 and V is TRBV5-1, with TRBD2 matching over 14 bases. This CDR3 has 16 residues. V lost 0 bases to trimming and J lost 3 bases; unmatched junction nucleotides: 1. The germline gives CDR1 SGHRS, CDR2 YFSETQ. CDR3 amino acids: CASSLAGLAGEETQYF. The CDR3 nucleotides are TGCGCCAGCAGCTTGGCGGGACTAGCGGGGGAAGAGACCCAGTACTTC. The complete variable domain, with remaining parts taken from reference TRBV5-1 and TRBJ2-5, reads KAGVTQTPRYLIKTRGQQVTLSCSPISGHRSVSWYQQTPGQGLQFLFEYFSETQRNKGNFPGRFSGRQFSNSRSEMNVSTLELGDSALYLCASSLAGLAGEETQYFGPGTRLLVL.

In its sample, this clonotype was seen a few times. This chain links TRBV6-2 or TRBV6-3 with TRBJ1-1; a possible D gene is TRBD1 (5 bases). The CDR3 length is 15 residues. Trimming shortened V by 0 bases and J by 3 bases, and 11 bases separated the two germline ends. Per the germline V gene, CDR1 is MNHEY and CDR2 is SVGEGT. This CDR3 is CASSYSRQGHTEAFF. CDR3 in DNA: TGTGCCAGCAGTTACTCGAGGCAGGGACACACTGAAGCTTTCTTT.

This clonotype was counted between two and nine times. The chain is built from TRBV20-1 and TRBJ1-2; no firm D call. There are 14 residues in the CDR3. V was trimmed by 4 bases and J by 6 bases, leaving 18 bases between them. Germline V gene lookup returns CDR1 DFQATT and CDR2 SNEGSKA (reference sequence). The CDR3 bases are TGCAGTGCTATGGAGACCATCACTAGTAATGGCTACACCTTC. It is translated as CSAMETITSNGYTF.

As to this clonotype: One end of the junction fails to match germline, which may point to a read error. DNA of the CDR3: TGTGCCGGCAGCCAAGGGGCAAGATACAATGAGCAGTTCTTC. Its protein product is CAGSQGARYNEQFF. This sequence joins TRBV4-2 and TRBJ2-1; TRBD1 is a possible D gene (5 bases). Germline values: CDR1 LGHNA, CDR2 YNFKEQ. The CDR3 totals 14 residues.

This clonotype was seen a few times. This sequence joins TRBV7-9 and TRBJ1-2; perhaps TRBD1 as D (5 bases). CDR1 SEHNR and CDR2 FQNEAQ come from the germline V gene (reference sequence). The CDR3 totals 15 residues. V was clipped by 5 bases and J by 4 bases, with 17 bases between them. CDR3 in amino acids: CASSPQGPEIYGYTF. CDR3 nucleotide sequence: TGTGCCAGCAGCCCGCAGGGACCCGAGATCTATGGCTACACCTTC.

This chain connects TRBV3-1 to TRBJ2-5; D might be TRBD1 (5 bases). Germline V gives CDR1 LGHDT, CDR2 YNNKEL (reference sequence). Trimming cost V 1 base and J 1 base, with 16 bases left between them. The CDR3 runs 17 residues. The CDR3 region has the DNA TGTGCCAGCAGCCAAGTCGCTAAGGGGCGCTTCCAAGAGACCCAGTACTTC. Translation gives CASSQVAKGRFQETQYF.

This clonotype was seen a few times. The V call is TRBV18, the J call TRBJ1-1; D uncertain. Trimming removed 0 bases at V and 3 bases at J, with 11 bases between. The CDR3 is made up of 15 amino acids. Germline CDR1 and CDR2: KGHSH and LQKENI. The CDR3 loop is CASSPPGSSYTEAFF. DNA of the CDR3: TGTGCCAGCTCACCACCGGGGTCCAGCTACACTGAAGCTTTCTTT.

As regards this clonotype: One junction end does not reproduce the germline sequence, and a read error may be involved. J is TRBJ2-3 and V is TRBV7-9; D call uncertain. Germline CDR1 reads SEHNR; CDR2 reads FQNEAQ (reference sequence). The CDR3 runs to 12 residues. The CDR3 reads CAGSLPTDTQYF. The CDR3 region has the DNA TGTGCCGGCAGCCTACCCACAGATACGCAGTATTTT.

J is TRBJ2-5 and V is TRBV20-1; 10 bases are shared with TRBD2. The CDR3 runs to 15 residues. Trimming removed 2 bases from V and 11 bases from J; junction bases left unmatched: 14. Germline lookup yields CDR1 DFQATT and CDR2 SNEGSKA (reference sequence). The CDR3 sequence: CSARQLAGLFNEQYF. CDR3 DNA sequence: TGCAGTGCTAGACAACTAGCGGGGTTATTCAATGAGCAGTACTTC.